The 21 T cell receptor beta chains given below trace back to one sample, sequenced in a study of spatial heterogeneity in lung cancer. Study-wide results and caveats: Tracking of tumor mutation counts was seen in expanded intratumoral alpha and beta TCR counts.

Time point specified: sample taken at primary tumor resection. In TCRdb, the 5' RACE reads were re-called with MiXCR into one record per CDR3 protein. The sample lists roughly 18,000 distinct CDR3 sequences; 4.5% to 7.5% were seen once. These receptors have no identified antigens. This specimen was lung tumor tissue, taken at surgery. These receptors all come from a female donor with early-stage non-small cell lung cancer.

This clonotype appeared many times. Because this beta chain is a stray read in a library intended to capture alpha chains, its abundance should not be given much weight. CDR3 amino acids: CASSERLTEQYF. DNA of the CDR3: TGTGCCAGCAGTGAACGCCTTACCGAGCAGTACTTC. The chain couples TRBV6-1 to TRBJ2-7; D is unclear. CDR1 and CDR2 from the germline V gene are MNHNS and SASEGT. Trimming left V 2 bases short and J 6 bases short, with 8 bases between. There are 12 residues in the CDR3.

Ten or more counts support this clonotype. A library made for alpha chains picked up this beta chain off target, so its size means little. CDR3 nucleotides: TGTGCCAGCAGCCCACAACGAGGCGGGGCAAAGTTCTTC. This gives the protein CASSPQRGGAKFF. The J gene is TRBJ2-1, the V gene TRBV3-1; weak D call: TRBD2 (6 bases). V was trimmed by 4 bases and J by 14 bases, leaving 18 bases between them. The CDR3 is 13 amino acids. CDR1 and CDR2 from the germline V gene are LGHDT and YNNKEL (reference sequence).

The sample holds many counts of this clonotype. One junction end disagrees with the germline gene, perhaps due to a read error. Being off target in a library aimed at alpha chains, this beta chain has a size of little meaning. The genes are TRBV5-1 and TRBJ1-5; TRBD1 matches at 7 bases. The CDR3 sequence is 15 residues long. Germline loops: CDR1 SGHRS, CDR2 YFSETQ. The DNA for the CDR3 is TGCTCCAGCAGCTTGGGGGACAGCCCCAATCAGCCCCAGCATTTT. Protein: CSSSLGDSPNQPQHF.

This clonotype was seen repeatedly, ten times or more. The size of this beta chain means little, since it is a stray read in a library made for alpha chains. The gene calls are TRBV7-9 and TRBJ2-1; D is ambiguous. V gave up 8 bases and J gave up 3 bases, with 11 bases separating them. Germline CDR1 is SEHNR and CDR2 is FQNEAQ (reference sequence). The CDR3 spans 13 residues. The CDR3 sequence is CASSQGFYNEQFF. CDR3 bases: TGTGCCAGCTCACAAGGTTTCTACAATGAGCAGTTCTTC.

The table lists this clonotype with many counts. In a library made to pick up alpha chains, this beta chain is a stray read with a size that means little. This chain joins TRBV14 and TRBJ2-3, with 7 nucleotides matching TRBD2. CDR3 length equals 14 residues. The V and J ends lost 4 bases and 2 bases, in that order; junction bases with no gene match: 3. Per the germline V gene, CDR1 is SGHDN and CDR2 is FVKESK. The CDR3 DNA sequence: TGTGCCAGCAGCCCCTGGGACTACACAGATACGCAGTATTTT. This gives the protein CASSPWDYTDTQYF.

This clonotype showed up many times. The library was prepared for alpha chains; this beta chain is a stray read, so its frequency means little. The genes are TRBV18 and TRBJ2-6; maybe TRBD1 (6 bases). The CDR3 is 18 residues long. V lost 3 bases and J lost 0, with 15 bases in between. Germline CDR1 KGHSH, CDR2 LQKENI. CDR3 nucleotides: TGTGCCAGCTCACCCAGAGCAGGGGAACTCTCTGGGGCCAACGTCCTGACTTTC. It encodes CASSPRAGELSGANVLTF.

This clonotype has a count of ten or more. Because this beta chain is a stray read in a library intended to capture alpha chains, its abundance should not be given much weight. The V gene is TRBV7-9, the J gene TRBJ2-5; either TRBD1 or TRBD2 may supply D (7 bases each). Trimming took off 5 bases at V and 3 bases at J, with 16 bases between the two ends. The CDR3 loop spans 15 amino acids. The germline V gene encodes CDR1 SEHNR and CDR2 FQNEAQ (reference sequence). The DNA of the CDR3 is TGTGCCAGCAGCCCATACTCAGGGGGGGAAGAGACCCAGTACTTC. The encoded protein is CASSPYSGGEETQYF. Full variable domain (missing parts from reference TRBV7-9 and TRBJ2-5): DTGVSQNPRHKITKRGQNVTFRCDPISEHNRLYWYRQTLGQGPEFLTYFQNEAQLEKSRLLSDRFSAERPKGSFSTLEIQRTEQGDSAMYLCASSPYSGGEETQYFGPGTRLLVL.

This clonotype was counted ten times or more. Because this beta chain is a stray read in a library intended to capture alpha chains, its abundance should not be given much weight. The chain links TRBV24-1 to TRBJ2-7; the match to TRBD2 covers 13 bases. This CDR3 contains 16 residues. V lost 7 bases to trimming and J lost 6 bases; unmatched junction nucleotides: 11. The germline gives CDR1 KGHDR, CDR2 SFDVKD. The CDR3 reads CATRNPWTSGRSEQYF. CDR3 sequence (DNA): TGTGCCACCAGGAACCCGTGGACTAGCGGGAGAAGCGAGCAGTACTTC.

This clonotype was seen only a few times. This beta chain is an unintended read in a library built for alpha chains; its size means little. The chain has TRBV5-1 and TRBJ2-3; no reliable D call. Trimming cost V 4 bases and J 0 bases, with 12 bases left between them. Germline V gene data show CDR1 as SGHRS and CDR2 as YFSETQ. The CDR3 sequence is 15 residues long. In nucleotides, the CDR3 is TGCGCCAGCAGCAACGGCCACACTAGCACAGATACGCAGTATTTT. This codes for CASSNGHTSTDTQYF.

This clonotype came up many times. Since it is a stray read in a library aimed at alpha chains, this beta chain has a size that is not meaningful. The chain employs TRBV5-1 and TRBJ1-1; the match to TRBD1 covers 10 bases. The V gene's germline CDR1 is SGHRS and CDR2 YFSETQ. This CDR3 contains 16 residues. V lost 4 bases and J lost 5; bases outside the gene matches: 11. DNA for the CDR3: TGCGCCAGCAGCCGGTCCACGACAGGGGGCTTTACTGAAGCTTTCTTT. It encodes CASSRSTTGGFTEAFF.

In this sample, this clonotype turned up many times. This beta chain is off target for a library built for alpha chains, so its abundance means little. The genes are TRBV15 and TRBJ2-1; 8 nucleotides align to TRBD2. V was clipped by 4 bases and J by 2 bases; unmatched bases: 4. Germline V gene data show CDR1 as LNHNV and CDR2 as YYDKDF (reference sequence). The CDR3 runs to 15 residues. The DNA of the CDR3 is TGTGCCACCAGCACCAGCGGGAGAGCCTACAATGAGCAGTTCTTC. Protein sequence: CATSTSGRAYNEQFF.

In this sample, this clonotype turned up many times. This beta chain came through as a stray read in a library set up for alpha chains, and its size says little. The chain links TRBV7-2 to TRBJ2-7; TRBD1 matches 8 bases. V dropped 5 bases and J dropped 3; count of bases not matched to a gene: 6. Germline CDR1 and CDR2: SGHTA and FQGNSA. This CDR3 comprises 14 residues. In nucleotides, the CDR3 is TGTGCCAGCAGCCCACGACAGGGGTACTACGAGCAGTACTTC. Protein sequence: CASSPRQGYYEQYF.

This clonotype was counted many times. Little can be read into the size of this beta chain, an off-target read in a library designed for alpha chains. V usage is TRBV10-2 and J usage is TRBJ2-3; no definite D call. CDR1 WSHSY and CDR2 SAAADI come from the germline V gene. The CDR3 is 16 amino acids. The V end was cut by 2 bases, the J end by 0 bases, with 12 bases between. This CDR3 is CASSEPYVTSTDTQYF. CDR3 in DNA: TGCGCCAGCAGTGAGCCCTACGTAACTAGCACAGATACGCAGTATTTT.

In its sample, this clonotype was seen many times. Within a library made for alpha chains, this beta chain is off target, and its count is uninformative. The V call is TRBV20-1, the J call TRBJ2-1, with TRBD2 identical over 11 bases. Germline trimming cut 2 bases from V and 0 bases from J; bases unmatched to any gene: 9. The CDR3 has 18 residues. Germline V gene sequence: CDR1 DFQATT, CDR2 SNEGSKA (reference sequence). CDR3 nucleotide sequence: TGCAGTGCTAGAAGACTAGCGGGATTAGCGAGCTCCTACAATGAGCAGTTCTTC. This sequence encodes CSARRLAGLASSYNEQFF.

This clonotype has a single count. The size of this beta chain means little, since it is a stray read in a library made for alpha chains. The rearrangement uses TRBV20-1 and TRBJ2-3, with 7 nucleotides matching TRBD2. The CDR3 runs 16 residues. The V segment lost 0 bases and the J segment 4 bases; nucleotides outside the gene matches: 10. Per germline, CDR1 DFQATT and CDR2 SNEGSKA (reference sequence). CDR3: CSARDPGAGAADTQYF. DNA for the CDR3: TGCAGTGCTAGAGATCCCGGGGCGGGAGCGGCAGATACGCAGTATTTT.

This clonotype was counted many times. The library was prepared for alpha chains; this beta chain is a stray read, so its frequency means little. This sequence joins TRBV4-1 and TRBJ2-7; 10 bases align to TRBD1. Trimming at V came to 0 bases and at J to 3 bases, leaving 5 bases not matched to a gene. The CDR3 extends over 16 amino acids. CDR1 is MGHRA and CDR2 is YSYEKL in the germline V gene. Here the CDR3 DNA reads TGCGCCAGCAGCCAAGAAATCGGGGACAGGGGCTACGAGCAGTACTTC. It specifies CASSQEIGDRGYEQYF.

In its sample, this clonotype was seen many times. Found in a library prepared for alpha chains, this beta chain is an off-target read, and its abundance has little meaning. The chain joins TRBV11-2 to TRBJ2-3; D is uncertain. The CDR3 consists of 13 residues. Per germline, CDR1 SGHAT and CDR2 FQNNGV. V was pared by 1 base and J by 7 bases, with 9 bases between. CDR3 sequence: CASSLGRQNTQYF. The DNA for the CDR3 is TGTGCCAGCAGCTTAGGTCGACAAAATACGCAGTATTTT.

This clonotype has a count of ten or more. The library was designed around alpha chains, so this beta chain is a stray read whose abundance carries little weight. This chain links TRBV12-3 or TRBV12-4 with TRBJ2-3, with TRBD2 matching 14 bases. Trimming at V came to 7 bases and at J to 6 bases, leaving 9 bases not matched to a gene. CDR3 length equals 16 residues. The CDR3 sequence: CASTVGTSGGLDTQYF. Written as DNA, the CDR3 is TGTGCCAGCACCGTGGGGACTAGCGGGGGACTGGATACGCAGTATTTT.

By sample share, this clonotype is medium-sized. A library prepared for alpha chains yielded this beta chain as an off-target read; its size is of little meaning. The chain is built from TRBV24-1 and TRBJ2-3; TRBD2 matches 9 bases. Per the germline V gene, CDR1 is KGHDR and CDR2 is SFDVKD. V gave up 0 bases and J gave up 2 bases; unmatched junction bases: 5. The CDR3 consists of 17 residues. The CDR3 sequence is CATSDLLAGGFTDTQYF. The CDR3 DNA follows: TGTGCCACCAGTGATTTGCTGGCGGGAGGGTTCACAGATACGCAGTATTTT.

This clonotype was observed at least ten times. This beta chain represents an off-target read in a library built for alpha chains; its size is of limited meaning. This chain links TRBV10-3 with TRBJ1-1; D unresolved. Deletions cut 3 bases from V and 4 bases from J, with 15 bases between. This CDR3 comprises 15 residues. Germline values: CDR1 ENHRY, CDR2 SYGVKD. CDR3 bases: TGTGCCATCAGTGATGTAGCGGGCACCGGCACTGAAGCTTTCTTT. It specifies CAISDVAGTGTEAFF.

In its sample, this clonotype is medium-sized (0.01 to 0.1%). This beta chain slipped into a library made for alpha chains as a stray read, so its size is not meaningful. This CDR3 is CSARTGGPYNEQFF. The CDR3 nucleotides read TGCAGTGCTAGAACGGGAGGGCCCTACAATGAGCAGTTCTTC. V gene TRBV20-1 combines with J gene TRBJ2-1, with 8 bases matching TRBD2. V lost 2 bases, J lost 2 bases, and 2 bases stayed unmatched. CDR1 is DFQATT and CDR2 is SNEGSKA in the germline V gene (reference sequence). There are 14 residues in the CDR3.